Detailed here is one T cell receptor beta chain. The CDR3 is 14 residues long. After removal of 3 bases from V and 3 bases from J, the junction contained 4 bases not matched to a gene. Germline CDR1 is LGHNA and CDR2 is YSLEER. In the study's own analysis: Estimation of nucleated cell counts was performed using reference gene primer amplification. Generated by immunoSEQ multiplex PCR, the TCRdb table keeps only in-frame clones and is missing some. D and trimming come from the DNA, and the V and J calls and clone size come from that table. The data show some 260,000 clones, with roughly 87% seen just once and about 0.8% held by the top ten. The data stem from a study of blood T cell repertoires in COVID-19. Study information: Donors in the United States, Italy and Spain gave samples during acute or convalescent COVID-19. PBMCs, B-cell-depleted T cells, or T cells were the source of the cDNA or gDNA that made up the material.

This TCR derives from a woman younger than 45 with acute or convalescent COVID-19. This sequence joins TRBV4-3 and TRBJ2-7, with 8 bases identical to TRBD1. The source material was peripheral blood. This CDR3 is CASSQDRDDYEQYF. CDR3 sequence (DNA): TGCGCCAGCAGCCAGGACAGGGACGACTACGAGCAGTACTTC.